One T cell receptor (beta chain) is described in this entry. This specimen comes from a study of shared clonotypes between healthy human individuals. Overall study: Ranging from 18 to 49 in age, donors were two women and a few men.

Sequencing was performed with immunoSEQ multiplex PCR; in TCRdb, only in-frame clones are kept and a portion is missing. The data contain around 940,000 clones, 60% to 85% of them singletons. Germline V CDR1 and CDR2: SGHVS, FQNEAQ. The CDR3 has 16 residues. Trimming took 2 bases from V and 3 from J; bases not matched to a gene: 3. Sequencing was carried out using memory CD4+ T cells sorted from blood. Described subset: CD45RA-negative fraction. This TCR came from a young man in good health. The J gene is TRBJ2-1, the V gene TRBV7-8, with TRBD2 matching 11 bases. This CDR3 reads CASSLILAGVYNEQFF. The CDR3 DNA reads as TGTGCCAGCAGCTTAATACTAGCGGGAGTCTACAATGAGCAGTTCTTC.